This TCR beta chain is from a study of cytomegalovirus exposure and HLA in healthy donors. Study observations and caveats: Being indistinguishable, some V segments were excluded, TRBV6-2 and TRBV6-3 among them.

V lost 0 bases and J lost 6; bases outside the gene matches: 11. This CDR3 is 17 amino acids long. Germline V lookup: CDR1 ENHRY, CDR2 SYGVKD. In the PCR, 60 Vbeta and 13 Jbeta primers were used. TCRdb's table, derived via immunoSEQ multiplex PCR, lists solely in-frame clones and lacks some. Among around 100,000 clones listed, roughly 85% were seen once. Worth noting for this clone: Its antigen is currently unknown.

Sequencing was carried out using PBMCs. The chain combines TRBV10-3 with TRBJ1-5; TRBD1 matches at 7 bases. This TCR came from a man aged 25 to 40 in good health and CMV-seronegative. The CDR3 reads CAISESGRGQNRQPQHF. The CDR3 DNA is TGTGCCATCAGTGAGTCAGGCAGGGGACAGAATCGTCAGCCCCAGCATTTT.